This TCR beta chain was sequenced during a study of blood T cell repertoires in COVID-19. CDR3 length: 16 amino acids. The trim removed 3 bases at V and 5 bases at J, leaving 9 bases unmatched. CDR1 is ENHRY and CDR2 is SYGVKD in the germline V gene. In its sample, this clone was seen once. Only in-frame clones appear in the TCRdb table, and some are missing; sequencing was by immunoSEQ multiplex PCR. The sample has a few hundred thousand clones, more than 65% seen once; the top ten hold under 2.5%. The chain combines TRBV10-3 with TRBJ1-1; 10 bases line up with TRBD1. The sample taken for sequencing was peripheral blood. The sequence came from a middle-aged man who had recovered from COVID-19. CDR3 in amino acids: CAISDARDRGGTEAFF. CDR3 in DNA: TGTGCCATCAGTGACGCCCGGGACAGGGGTGGGACTGAAGCTTTCTTT.